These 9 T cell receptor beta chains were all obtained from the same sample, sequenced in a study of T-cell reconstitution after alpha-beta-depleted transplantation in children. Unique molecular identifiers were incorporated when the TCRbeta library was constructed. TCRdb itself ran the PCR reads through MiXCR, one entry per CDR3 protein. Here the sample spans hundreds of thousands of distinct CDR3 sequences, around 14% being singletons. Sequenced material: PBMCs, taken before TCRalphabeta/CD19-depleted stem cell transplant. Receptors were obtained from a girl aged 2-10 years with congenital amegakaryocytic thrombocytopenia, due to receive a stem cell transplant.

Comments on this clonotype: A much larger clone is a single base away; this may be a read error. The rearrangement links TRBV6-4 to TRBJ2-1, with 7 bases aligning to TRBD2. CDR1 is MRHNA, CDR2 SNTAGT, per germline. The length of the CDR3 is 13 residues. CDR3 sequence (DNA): TGTGCCGGCAGTAAGCGGGAAGGCGATGAGCAGTTCTTC. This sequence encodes CAGSKREGDEQFF.

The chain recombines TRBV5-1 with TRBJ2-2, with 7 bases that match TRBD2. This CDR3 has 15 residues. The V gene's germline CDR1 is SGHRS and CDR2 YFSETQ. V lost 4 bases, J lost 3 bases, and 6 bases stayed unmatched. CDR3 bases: TGCGCCAGCAGCCCGGGACTACGGCACACCGGGGAGCTGTTTTTT. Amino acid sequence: CASSPGLRHTGELFF. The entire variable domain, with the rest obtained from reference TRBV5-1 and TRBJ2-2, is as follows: KAGVTQTPRYLIKTRGQQVTLSCSPISGHRSVSWYQQTPGQGLQFLFEYFSETQRNKGNFPGRFSGRQFSNSRSEMNVSTLELGDSALYLCASSPGLRHTGELFFGEGSRLTVL.

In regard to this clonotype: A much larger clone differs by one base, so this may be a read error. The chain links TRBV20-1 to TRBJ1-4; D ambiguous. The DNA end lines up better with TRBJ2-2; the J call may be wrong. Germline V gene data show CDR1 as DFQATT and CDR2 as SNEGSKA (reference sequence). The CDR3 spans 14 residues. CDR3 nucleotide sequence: TGCAGTCCTAGAGATCAGTCCGGGCTGCGGGAGCTGTTTTTT. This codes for CSPRDQSGLRELFF.

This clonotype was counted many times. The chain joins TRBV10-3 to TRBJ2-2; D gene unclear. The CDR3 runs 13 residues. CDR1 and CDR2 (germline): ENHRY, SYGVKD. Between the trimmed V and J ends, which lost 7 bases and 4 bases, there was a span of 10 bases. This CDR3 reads CAITSSGTGELFF. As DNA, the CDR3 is TGTGCCATCACGAGCTCGGGCACCGGGGAGCTGTTTTTT.

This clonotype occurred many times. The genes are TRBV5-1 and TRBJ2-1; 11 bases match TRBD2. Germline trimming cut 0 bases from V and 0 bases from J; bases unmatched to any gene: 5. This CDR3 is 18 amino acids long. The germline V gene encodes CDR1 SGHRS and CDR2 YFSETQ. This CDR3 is CASSLEPTSGSSYNEQFF. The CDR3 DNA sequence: TGCGCCAGCAGCTTGGAACCAACTAGCGGGAGCTCCTACAATGAGCAGTTCTTC.

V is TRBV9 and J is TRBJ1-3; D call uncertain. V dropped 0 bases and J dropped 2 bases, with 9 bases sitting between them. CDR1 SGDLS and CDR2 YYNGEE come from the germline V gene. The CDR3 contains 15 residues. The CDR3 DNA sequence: TGTGCCAGCAGCGTAGAGACGGCCACTGGAAACACCATATATTTT. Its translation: CASSVETATGNTIYF.

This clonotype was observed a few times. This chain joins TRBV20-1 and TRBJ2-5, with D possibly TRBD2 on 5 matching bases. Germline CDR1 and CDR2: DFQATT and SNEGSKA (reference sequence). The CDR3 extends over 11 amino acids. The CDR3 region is CSGLDQETQYF. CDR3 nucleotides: TGCAGCGGACTCGATCAAGAGACCCAGTACTTC.

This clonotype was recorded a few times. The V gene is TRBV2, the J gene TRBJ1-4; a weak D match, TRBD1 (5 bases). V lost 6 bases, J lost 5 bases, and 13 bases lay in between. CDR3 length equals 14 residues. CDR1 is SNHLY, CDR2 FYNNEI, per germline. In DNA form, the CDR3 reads TGTGCCAGCAGGTCGGGGGAGGAGAATGAAAAACTGTTTTTT. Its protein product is CASRSGEENEKLFF.

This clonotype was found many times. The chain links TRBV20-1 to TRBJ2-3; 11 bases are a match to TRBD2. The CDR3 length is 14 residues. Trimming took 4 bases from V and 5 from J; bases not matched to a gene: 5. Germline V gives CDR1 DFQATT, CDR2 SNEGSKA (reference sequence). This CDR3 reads CSAKLAGEIDTQYF. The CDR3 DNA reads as TGCAGTGCTAAACTAGCGGGAGAGATAGATACGCAGTATTTT.